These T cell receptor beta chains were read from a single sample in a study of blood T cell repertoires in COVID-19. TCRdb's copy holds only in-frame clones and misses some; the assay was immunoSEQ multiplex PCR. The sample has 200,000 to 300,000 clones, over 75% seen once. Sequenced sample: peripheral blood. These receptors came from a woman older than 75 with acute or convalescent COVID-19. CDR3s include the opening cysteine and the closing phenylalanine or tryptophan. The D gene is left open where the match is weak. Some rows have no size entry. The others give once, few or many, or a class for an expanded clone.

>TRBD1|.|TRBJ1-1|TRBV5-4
CASSLGQGNPNTEAFF
TGTGCCAGCAGCTTGGGACAGGGGAACCCGAACACTGAAGCTTTCTTT
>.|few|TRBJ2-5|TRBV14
CASSLDLSGTQYF
TGTGCCAGCAGCCTCGATCTTTCGGGGACCCAGTACTTC
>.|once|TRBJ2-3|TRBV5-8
CASRYSGTPTQPF
TGTGCCAGCAGGTACTCCGGGACTCCAACACAGCCTTTT
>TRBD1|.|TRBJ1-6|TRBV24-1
CATSDLTGAVSPLHF
TGTGCCACCAGTGATTTGACAGGGGCGGTTTCGCCCCTCCACTTT
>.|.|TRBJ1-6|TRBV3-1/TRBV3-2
CASSLQGRNSPLHF
TGTGCCAGCAGCCTTCAGGGTCGGAATTCACCCCTCCACTTT
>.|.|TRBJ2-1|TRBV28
CASSLRFEQFF
TGTGCCAGCAGTTTACGGTTCGAGCAGTTCTTC
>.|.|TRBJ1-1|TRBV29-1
CSVDTGSMTEAFF
TGCAGCGTTGACACAGGCTCTATGACTGAAGCTTTCTTT
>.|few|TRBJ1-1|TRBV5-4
CASSPGTRTLNTEAFF
TGTGCCAGCAGTCCCGGGACAAGAACCTTGAACACTGAAGCTTTCTTT
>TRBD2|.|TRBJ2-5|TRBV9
CASSVAGGRKETQYF
TGTGCCAGCAGCGTAGCTGGCGGGAGGAAAGAGACCCAGTACTTC
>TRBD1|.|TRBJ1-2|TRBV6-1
CASSEAWDSYGYTF
TGTGCCAGCAGTGAAGCGTGGGACAGCTATGGCTACACCTTC
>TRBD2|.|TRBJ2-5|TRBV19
CASSIERGGAWTQYF
TGTGCCAGTAGTATTGAGCGGGGGGGCGCCTGGACCCAGTACTTC
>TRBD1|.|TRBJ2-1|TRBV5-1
CASSSAGTDNEQFF
TGCGCCAGCAGCTCCGCTGGGACAGACAATGAGCAGTTCTTC
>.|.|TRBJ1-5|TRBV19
CASSNPGAPNWLPQHF
TGTGCCAGTAGCAATCCCGGTGCCCCAAATTGGTTGCCCCAGCATTTT
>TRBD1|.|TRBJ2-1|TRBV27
CASSFIGTGGLNEQFF
TGTGCCAGCAGTTTCATTGGGACAGGGGGTTTGAATGAGCAGTTCTTC
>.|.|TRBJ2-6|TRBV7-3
CASSLVGQPGANVLTF
TGTGCCAGCAGCTTAGTGGGGCAACCTGGGGCCAACGTCCTGACTTTC
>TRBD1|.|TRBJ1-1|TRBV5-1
CASSSRTGNTEAFF
TGCGCCAGCAGCTCGAGGACAGGGAACACTGAAGCTTTCTTT
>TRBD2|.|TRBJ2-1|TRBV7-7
CASSQGLAGVDEQFF
TGTGCCAGCAGCCAGGGACTAGCGGGAGTAGATGAGCAGTTCTTC
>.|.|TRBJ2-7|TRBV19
CASSIFQGSYEQYF
TGTGCCAGTAGTATATTTCAGGGGTCCTACGAGCAGTACTTC
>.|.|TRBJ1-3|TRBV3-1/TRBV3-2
CASSQSIFSYAIYF
TGTGCCAGCAGCCAATCAATCTTTTCCTACGCCATATATTTT
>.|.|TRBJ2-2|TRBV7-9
CASSSGFAGAGELFF
TGTGCCAGCAGCTCGGGATTCGCAGGGGCCGGGGAGCTGTTTTTT
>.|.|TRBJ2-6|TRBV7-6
CASSHKSSGANVLTF
TGTGCCAGCAGCCACAAAAGTTCTGGGGCCAACGTCCTGACTTTC
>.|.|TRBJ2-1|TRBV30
CAWSEGVSYNEQFF
TGTGCCTGGAGCGAAGGGGTAAGCTACAATGAGCAGTTCTTC
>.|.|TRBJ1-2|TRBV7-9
CASSLVQANYGYTF
TGTGCCAGCAGCTTAGTACAGGCTAACTATGGCTACACCTTC
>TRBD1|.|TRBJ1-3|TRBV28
CASSPPTGKNTIYF
TGTGCCAGCAGTCCACCGACAGGGAAGAACACCATATATTTT
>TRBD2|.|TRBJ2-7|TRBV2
CASSGIAGGPNEQYF
TGTGCCAGCAGCGGGATAGCGGGAGGGCCTAACGAGCAGTACTTC
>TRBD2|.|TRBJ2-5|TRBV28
CSSGTHSRETQYF
TGTTCTAGCGGGACCCACTCGCGGGAGACCCAGTACTTC
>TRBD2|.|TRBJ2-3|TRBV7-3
CASSPASGRVADTQYF
TGTGCCAGCAGCCCAGCTAGCGGGAGGGTAGCAGATACGCAGTATTTT
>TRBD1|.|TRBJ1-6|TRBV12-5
CASGLVAGTGYSPLHF
TGTGCTAGTGGTTTGGTAGCCGGGACAGGTTATTCACCCCTCCACTTT
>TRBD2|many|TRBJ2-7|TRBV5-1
CASSPLERGTYEQYF
TGCGCCAGCAGTCCCCTGGAGCGGGGGACCTACGAGCAGTACTTC
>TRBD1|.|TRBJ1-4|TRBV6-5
CASSYSATGVREKLFF
TGTGCCAGCAGTTACTCGGCGACAGGGGTGAGAGAAAAACTGTTTTTT
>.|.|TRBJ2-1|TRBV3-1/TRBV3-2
CASTRAGFEEGRPFF
TGTGCCAGCACCCGGGCGGGTTTTGAGGAAGGTAGACCGTTCTTC
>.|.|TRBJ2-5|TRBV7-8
CASSFQVPETQYF
TGTGCCAGCAGCTTCCAGGTCCCGGAGACCCAGTACTTC